This T cell receptor (beta chain) was profiled in a study of OX40 agonist ivuxolimab in advanced cancers. Study-level findings and limits: Which antigen the expanded peripheral T cells recognized is unknown.

As to this clone: The antigen is not known.

TCRdb's copy holds only in-frame clones and misses some; the assay was immunoSEQ multiplex PCR. The sample lists tens of thousands of clones; roughly 89% were seen once. V dropped 4 bases and J dropped 0; count of bases not matched to a gene: 13. The germline V gene has CDR1 SGHAT and CDR2 FQNNGV. CDR3 size: 18 residues. This specimen was CD4+ or CD8+ T cells sorted from blood, taken in a trial of the OX40 agonist ivuxolimab. The sequence came from an adult with an advanced solid tumor such as melanoma, head and neck, liver or kidney cancer. The V and J genes are TRBV11-2 and TRBJ1-1; 8 bases map to TRBD1. The CDR3 coding sequence is TGTGCCAGCAGCTCCTTACAACTCCTGGACAGGGTGAACACTGAAGCTTTCTTT. Protein product: CASSSLQLLDRVNTEAFF. The whole variable domain, filled in from reference TRBV11-2 and TRBJ1-1, reads EAGVAQSPRYKIIEKRQSVAFWCNPISGHATLYWYQQILGQGPKLLIQFQNNGVVDDSQLPKDRFSAERLKGVDSTLKIQPAKLEDSAVYLCASSSLQLLDRVNTEAFFGQGTRLTVV.